This entry concerns a single T cell receptor (beta chain). Its antigen remains unknown. Carrying unique molecular identifiers, the cDNA also gained a universal primer site through template switching. Each CDR3 protein gets one entry after TCRdb re-called the 5' RACE reads with MiXCR. The sample has nearly 200,000 distinct CDR3 sequences, approximately 15% seen once. The data derive from a study of identical twins. Study-level points and caveats: Abundant cord blood beta clonotypes carried fewer insertions; memory repertoires showed none. Those out-of-frame alpha sequences shared by twins showed an excess of low generation probability.

These data were also filed under a second study, of T cells expressing NK-cell markers. That study reports: What remained unclear was the HCMV specificity of expanded NKG2C+ T cell clones.

Sequencing was performed on CD8+ T cells sorted from blood. This TCR came from a woman in her late teens or twenties in good health.

The DNA of the CDR3 is TGTGCCAGCAGTGGGGACGGGACAGGGGAGCGGGAGACCCAGTACTTC. Protein sequence: CASSGDGTGERETQYF. The rearrangement uses TRBV28 and TRBJ2-5; TRBD1 aligns across 10 bases. Germline assignment: CDR1 MDHEN and CDR2 SYDVKM. The CDR3 loop spans 16 amino acids. The J segment lost 5 bases and the V segment lost 5 bases, leaving 11 bases of the junction unmatched. The full variable domain, rest sourced from reference TRBV28 and TRBJ2-5, is DVKVTQSSRYLVKRTGEKVFLECVQDMDHENMFWYRQDPGLGLRLIYFSYDVKMKEKGDIPEGYSVSREKKERFSLILESASTNQTSMYLCASSGDGTGERETQYFGPGTRLLVL.